Detailed here is one TCR beta chain. The antigen is not known. The record originates from a study of T cell responses to AZD1222 COVID-19 vaccine. Study outcomes and limitations: Repertoire samples came only from after the peak T cell response. Dominant CD4 TCR responses targeted spike regions 160-218 and 743-854. The donors showed a predominance of white British ancestry and of females, with possible underestimation of clonal diversity. Only a handful of AZD1222 recipients, roughly 6 in all, had baseline seropositivity.

Sequencing was performed with immunoSEQ multiplex PCR; in TCRdb, only in-frame clones are kept and a portion is missing. Here the sample spans 150,000 or so clones, 90% being singletons. This CDR3 comprises 15 residues. J gave up 3 bases and V 10 bases, and 11 bases lay outside the gene matches. The germline V gene encodes CDR1 SEHNR and CDR2 FQNEAQ (reference sequence). The receptor was isolated from an adult in good health. Sequencing was performed on peripheral blood, taken on day 0 of AZD1222 vaccination. The genes are TRBV7-9 and TRBJ2-2; TRBD1 matches at 7 bases. The CDR3 bases are TGTGCCAAGACCGGGACAGTCCTCGACACCGGGGAGCTGTTTTTT. It codes for CAKTGTVLDTGELFF.